This T cell receptor beta chain was sequenced during a study of vaccination effects on CD4 cells after COVID-19. Sequencing used immunoSEQ multiplex PCR; TCRdb keeps in-frame clones, though not all of them. The sample records about 73,000 clones, over 70% being singletons. The germline CDR1 and CDR2 sequences are MNHEY and SVGAGI. The germline V and J ends were trimmed by 7 bases and 4 bases, with 13 bases remaining between them. The CDR3 is 13 residues long. This clone was observed a few times. Its antigen is not known. In the ViraFEST assay, antigen-specific CD4+ clonotypes were identified by expansion after peptide-pool stimulation. CD4+ T cells were isolated after around 9 days of culture. None of these healthy vaccinees had been infected with SARS-CoV-2 before vaccination. Cultures used roughly 2 million PBMC per well, 9 to 10 IU/ml IL-2 and about 10 ug/ml peptides. Study outcomes and limitations: Few convalescent patients were included, and no early post-infection timepoints were sampled.

The TCR originated in a human donor who received a COVID-19 vaccine. The chain links TRBV6-5 to TRBJ1-2; no clear D gene. The sample was CD4+ T cells from PBMCs cultured with SARS-CoV-2 spike peptides, taken before COVID-19 vaccination. The CDR3 nucleotides read TGTGCCAGCACCCAAGCTGGACCCTATGGCTACACCTTC. Amino acids: CASTQAGPYGYTF.